What follows describes a single T cell receptor (beta chain). Original data processing: Estimates of nucleated cell counts were drawn from the amplification of reference gene primers. The data were produced by immunoSEQ multiplex PCR, yet TCRdb's version contains in-frame clones alone and is incomplete. V and J calls plus clone size are reproduced from that table; the DNA served to infer D and trimming. Altogether over 200,000 clones are present, around 86% being singletons, with the ten largest covering around 6.5%. CDR1 and CDR2 (germline): SGDLS, YYNGEE. CDR3 size: 14 residues. Trimming removed 0 bases from V and 4 bases from J, with 10 bases in between. The source of the sample is a study of blood T cell repertoires in COVID-19. About the research overall: The United States, Italy and Spain provided the acute and convalescent COVID-19 samples. The cDNA or gDNA used as material had been derived from T cells, B-cell-depleted T cells, or PBMCs.

This TCR derives from a man in his fifties or sixties who had recovered from COVID-19. This sequence joins TRBV9 and TRBJ1-1; D unresolved. Material for sequencing was peripheral blood. The CDR3 reads CASSVGVSPTEAFF. The CDR3 DNA reads TGTGCCAGCAGCGTAGGAGTAAGTCCCACTGAAGCTTTCTTT.